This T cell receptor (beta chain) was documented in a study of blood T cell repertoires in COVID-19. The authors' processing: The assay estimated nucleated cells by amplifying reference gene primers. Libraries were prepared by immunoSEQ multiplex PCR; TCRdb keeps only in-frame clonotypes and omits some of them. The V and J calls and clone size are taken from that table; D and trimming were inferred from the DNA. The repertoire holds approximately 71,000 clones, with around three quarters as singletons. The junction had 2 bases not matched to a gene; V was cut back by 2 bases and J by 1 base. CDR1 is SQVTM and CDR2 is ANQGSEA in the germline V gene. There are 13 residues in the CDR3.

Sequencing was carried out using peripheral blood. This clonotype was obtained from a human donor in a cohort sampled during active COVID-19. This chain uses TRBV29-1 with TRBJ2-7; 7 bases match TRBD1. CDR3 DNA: TGCAGCGTTGAAACAGGGGCGTCCTACGAGCAGTACTTC. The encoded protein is CSVETGASYEQYF.